This T cell receptor (beta chain) comes out of a study of CD8+ T cells in alopecia areata. Study-level background: Patients in the treated group were given tofacitinib by mouth, 5 to 10 mg twice a day. General study findings and limits: For baseline CD8+ expansion, any link to response stays uncertain with one nonresponder. Scalp clonality, together with expanded CD8+ clones among the top 100, fell significantly with tofacitinib. Elevated clonality characterized lesional scalp relative to normal scalp, particularly in alopecia totalis/universalis.

Trimming removed 1 base from V and 3 bases from J, with 12 bases in between. CDR3 size: 16 residues. The germline gives CDR1 SEHNR, CDR2 FQNEAQ (reference sequence). Stated treatment: oral pan-JAK inhibitor, 5-10 mg twice daily. This clone was counted between two and nine times. Its antigen is still unknown. RNA was extracted and reverse transcribed into cDNA as the sequencing template. The assay was immunoSEQ multiplex PCR, and TCRdb's table has in-frame clones only and misses some. The sample has nearly 95,000 clones, about two thirds seen once. The chain couples TRBV7-9 to TRBJ2-2; D is possibly TRBD1 or TRBD2 (6 bases each). The sequences come from CD8+ T cells sorted from blood, collected at week 44, from a patient treated with tofacitinib. The clonotype was recovered from a human donor with alopecia areata. The CDR3 protein is CASSLVGGPHTGELFF. As DNA, the CDR3 is TGTGCCAGCAGCTTAGTCGGGGGCCCTCACACCGGGGAGCTGTTTTTT.